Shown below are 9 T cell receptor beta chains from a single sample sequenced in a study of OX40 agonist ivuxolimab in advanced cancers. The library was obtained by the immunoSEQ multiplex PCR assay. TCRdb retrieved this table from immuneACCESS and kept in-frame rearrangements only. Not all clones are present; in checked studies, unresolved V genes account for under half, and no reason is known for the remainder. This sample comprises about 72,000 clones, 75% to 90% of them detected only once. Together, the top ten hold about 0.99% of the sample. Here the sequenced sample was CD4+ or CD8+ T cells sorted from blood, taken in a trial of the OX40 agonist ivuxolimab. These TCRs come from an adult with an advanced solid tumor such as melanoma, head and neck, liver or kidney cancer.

The CDR3 loop reads CASSEEGLNTGELFF. The CDR3 DNA follows: TGTGCCAGCAGTGAAGAAGGGTTGAACACCGGGGAGCTGTTTTTT. The rearrangement joins TRBV2 to TRBJ2-2; D is undetermined. Trimming removed 1 base from V and 1 base from J, with 7 bases in between. Germline CDR1 reads SNHLY; CDR2 reads FYNNEI. CDR3 length: 15 amino acids.

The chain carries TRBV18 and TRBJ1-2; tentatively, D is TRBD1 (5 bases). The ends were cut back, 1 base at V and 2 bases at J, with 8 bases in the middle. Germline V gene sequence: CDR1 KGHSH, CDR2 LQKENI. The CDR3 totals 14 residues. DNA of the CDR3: TGTGCCAGCTCACCACGGGACGGAAACTATGGCTACACCTTC. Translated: CASSPRDGNYGYTF.

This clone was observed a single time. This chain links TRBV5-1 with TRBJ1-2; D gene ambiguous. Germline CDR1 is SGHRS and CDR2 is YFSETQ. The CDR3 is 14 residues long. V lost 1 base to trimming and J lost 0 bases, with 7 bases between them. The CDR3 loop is CASSLNEANYGYTF. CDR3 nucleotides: TGCGCCAGCAGCTTGAACGAAGCTAACTATGGCTACACCTTC.

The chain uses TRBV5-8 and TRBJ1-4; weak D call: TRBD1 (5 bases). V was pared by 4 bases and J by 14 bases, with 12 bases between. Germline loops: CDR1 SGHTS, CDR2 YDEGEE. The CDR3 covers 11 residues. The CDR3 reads CASSPGGGLFF. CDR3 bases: TGTGCCAGCAGCCCGGGGGGTGGGCTGTTTTTT.

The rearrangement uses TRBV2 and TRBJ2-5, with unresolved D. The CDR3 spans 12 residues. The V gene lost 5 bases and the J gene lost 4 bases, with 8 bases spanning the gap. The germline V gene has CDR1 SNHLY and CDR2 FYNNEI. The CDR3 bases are TGTGCCAGCAGTACGCTCCGAGAGACCCAGTACTTC. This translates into CASSTLRETQYF.

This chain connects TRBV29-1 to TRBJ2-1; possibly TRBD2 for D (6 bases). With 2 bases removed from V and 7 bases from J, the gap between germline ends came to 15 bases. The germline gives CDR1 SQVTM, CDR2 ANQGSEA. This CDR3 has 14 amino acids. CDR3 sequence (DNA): TGCAGCGTTGAATCGGGACTGCCGTCAAATGAGCAGTTCTTC. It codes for CSVESGLPSNEQFF.

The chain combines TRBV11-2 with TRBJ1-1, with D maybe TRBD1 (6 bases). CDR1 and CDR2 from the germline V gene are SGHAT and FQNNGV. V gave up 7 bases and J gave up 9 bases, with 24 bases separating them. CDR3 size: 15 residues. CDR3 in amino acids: CASTLGGWDPKKAFF. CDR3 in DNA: TGTGCCAGCACCCTAGGGGGTTGGGACCCGAAGAAAGCTTTCTTT.

The CDR3 region is CASSESRGLTEAFF. For the CDR3, the DNA is TGTGCCAGCAGTGAATCCAGGGGCCTCACTGAAGCTTTCTTT. The rearrangement links TRBV2 to TRBJ1-1, with D maybe TRBD1 (6 bases). The CDR3 is 14 residues long. Per germline, CDR1 SNHLY and CDR2 FYNNEI. The V end lost 2 bases, the J end lost 4 bases, and 11 bases lay between the germline ends. The variable domain in full, completed from reference TRBV2 and TRBJ1-1, reads EPEVTQTPSHQVTQMGQEVILRCVPISNHLYFYWYRQILGQKVEFLVSFYNNEISEKSEIFDDQFSVERPDGSNFTLKIRSTKLEDSAMYFCASSESRGLTEAFFGQGTRLTVV.

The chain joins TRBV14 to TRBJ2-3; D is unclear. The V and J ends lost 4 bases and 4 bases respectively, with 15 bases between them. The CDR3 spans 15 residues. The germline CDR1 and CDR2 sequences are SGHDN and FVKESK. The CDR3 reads CASSPTFGVADTQYF. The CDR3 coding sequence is TGTGCCAGCAGCCCCACCTTTGGAGTCGCAGATACGCAGTATTTT.